A single sample is the source of the 18 T cell receptor beta chains below, sequenced in a study of CD8+ T cells in alopecia areata. Extracted RNA was reverse transcribed, and the resulting cDNA served as sequencing template. Produced via immunoSEQ multiplex PCR; TCRdb's table is partial and in-frame only. The sample shows around 120,000 clones, more than 40% of them seen only once. This sample's treatment: oral pan-JAK inhibitor, 5-10 mg twice daily. This specimen consisted of CD4+ T cells sorted from blood, obtained at week 4, from a patient treated with tofacitinib. Receptors originate from a human donor with alopecia areata.

The V and J genes are TRBV29-1 and TRBJ2-2; D ambiguous. V lost 4 bases, J lost 7 bases, and 13 bases lay in between. The CDR3 is made up of 13 amino acids. The germline CDR1 and CDR2 sequences are SQVTM and ANQGSEA. Here the CDR3 DNA reads TGCAGCGTTGGTTACTACGGTGGCGGGGAGCTGTTTTTT. This gives the protein CSVGYYGGGELFF.

This clone was seen more than once but under ten times. The gene calls are TRBV29-1 and TRBJ2-5, with 12 bases identical to TRBD2. The CDR3 totals 16 residues. Losses at the gene ends were 7 bases for V and 0 bases for J; bases not matched to a gene: 9. Germline CDR1 and CDR2: SQVTM and ANQGSEA. The CDR3 protein is CSGRLAGEAYQETQYF. The CDR3 nucleotides are TGCAGCGGCCGACTAGCGGGAGAGGCCTACCAAGAGACCCAGTACTTC.

The chain couples TRBV7-2 to TRBJ1-2, with unresolved D. Trimming removed 5 bases at V and 4 bases at J, with 5 bases between. This CDR3 is 11 amino acids long. Germline V gene lookup returns CDR1 SGHTA and CDR2 FQGNSA. The CDR3 bases are TGTGCCAGCAGCCCCCTCTATGGCTACACCTTC. It codes for CASSPLYGYTF.

The CDR3 spells CAIQGTNEKLFF. DNA for the CDR3: TGTGCCATACAGGGTACTAATGAAAAACTGTTTTTT. V is TRBV28 and J is TRBJ1-4; TRBD1 might be the D (6 bases). The V end lost 10 bases, the J end lost 2 bases, and 8 bases lay between the germline ends. The CDR3 sequence is 12 residues long. Germline V gene data show CDR1 as MDHEN and CDR2 as SYDVKM.

The genes are TRBV2 and TRBJ1-2; no definite D call. Germline V gives CDR1 SNHLY, CDR2 FYNNEI. CDR3 length: 14 residues. The V end lost 5 bases, the J end lost 2 bases, and 12 bases lay between the germline ends. Here the CDR3 reads CASSSGPRNYGYTF. CDR3 coding DNA: TGTGCCAGCAGTTCCGGACCGAGGAACTATGGCTACACCTTC.

This clone was seen more than once but under ten times. The rearrangement joins TRBV30 to TRBJ2-4; D may be TRBD2 (6 bases). With 3 bases removed from V and 1 base from J, the gap between germline ends came to 19 bases. The CDR3 totals 17 residues. Germline CDR1 is GTSNPN and CDR2 is SVGIG (reference sequence). In DNA, the CDR3 is TGTGCCTGGAGCCGGCCACGGGACTCGAGGGCCAAAAACATTCAGTACTTC. The encoded protein is CAWSRPRDSRAKNIQYF.

The chain has TRBV9 and TRBJ2-7; TRBD2 agrees at 9 bases. Per the germline V gene, CDR1 is SGDLS and CDR2 is YYNGEE. J was trimmed by 6 bases and V by 0 bases; bases with no gene match: 16. CDR3 size: 18 residues. The CDR3 DNA is TGTGCCAGCAGCGTAGCGGATGGGGTAGCGGGAGCCTTAATCGAGCAGTACTTC. Translating gives CASSVADGVAGALIEQYF.

The V and J genes are TRBV5-1 and TRBJ1-5; TRBD1 is a possible D gene (5 bases). V shed 4 bases and J shed 2 bases, with 16 bases lying between them. CDR3 length equals 16 residues. The germline CDR1 and CDR2 sequences are SGHRS and YFSETQ. CDR3 protein: CASSPLGPLGNQPQHF. The CDR3, as DNA: TGCGCCAGCAGCCCTTTGGGGCCGTTAGGCAATCAGCCCCAGCATTTT.

This clone was observed a few times. This chain joins TRBV23-1 and TRBJ2-7, with a weak D call TRBD1 (5 bases). TRBV23-1 qualifies as an ORF whose function is uncertain. V lost 7 bases and J lost 7, with 20 bases in between. This CDR3 region has 14 residues. The CDR3 reads CASIFDRVLREQYF. The CDR3 nucleotides read TGCGCCAGCATATTTGACAGAGTCCTACGGGAGCAGTACTTC.

The CDR3, as DNA: TGTGCCAGCTCAGGGACGGTGAACACTGAAGCTTTCTTT. As protein: CASSGTVNTEAFF. The rearrangement links TRBV18 to TRBJ1-1, with TRBD1 as a possible D gene (5 bases). The germline CDR1 and CDR2 sequences are KGHSH and LQKENI. V lost 5 bases to trimming and J lost 0 bases, with 7 bases between them. This CDR3 has 13 amino acids.

This clone was seen a few times. V and J are TRBV11-2 and TRBJ2-2; D is unclear. The CDR3 is 16 residues long. Germline V gives CDR1 SGHAT, CDR2 FQNNGV. Between the trimmed V and J ends, which lost 1 base and 2 bases, there was a span of 11 bases. CDR3 protein: CASSLAYLINTGELFF. The CDR3 DNA reads as TGTGCCAGCAGCTTAGCTTACCTTATTAACACCGGGGAGCTGTTTTTT.

The CDR3 loop is CSVVYPSQGNIQYF. The DNA of the CDR3 is TGCAGCGTTGTTTACCCATCCCAGGGGAACATTCAGTACTTC. The chain recombines TRBV29-1 with TRBJ2-4; maybe TRBD1 (6 bases). The CDR3 has 14 amino acids. Germline V gene sequence: CDR1 SQVTM, CDR2 ANQGSEA. Deletions cut 4 bases from V and 7 bases from J, with 17 bases between.

This clone was counted only a few times. The chain has TRBV11-1 and TRBJ1-6; TRBD1 agrees at 12 bases. V was pared by 5 bases and J by 8 bases, with 13 bases of the junction left unmatched. The length of the CDR3 is 18 residues. Germline V gene data show CDR1 as SGHAT and CDR2 as FQDESV (reference sequence). The CDR3 DNA follows: TGTGCCAGCAGCCTAACCGGGACAGGGGGCGCGATGGATTCACCCCTCCACTTT. Its translation: CASSLTGTGGAMDSPLHF.

The chain employs TRBV7-2 and TRBJ2-5; the match to TRBD1 covers 7 bases. V lost 8 bases and J lost 6; bases outside the gene matches: 6. The CDR3 runs to 12 residues. Germline loops: CDR1 SGHTA, CDR2 FQGNSA. CDR3 in DNA: TGTGCCAGCTCGCGACAGGGCAAGACCCAGTACTTC. Translating gives CASSRQGKTQYF.

This clone has a handful of counts. The rearrangement joins TRBV5-1 to TRBJ2-7; a possible D gene is TRBD2 (5 bases). The CDR3 has 17 residues. V was trimmed by 1 base and J by 3 bases, leaving 20 bases between them. The germline gives CDR1 SGHRS, CDR2 YFSETQ. In DNA, the CDR3 is TGCGCCAGCAGCTTGCCCTCGACGTCGGGGTTGGTCTACGAGCAGTACTTC. Protein: CASSLPSTSGLVYEQYF.

This chain joins TRBV15 and TRBJ2-1; 11 bases are shared with TRBD2. Germline CDR1 and CDR2: LNHNV and YYDKDF (reference sequence). J was trimmed by 6 bases and V by 1 base; bases with no gene match: 5. CDR3 size: 16 residues. The CDR3 spells CATSRARLAGGNEQFF. Written as DNA, the CDR3 is TGTGCCACCAGCAGAGCGCGCCTAGCGGGGGGCAATGAGCAGTTCTTC.

This CDR3 is CASSVQGNQPQHF. The CDR3 DNA reads as TGTGCCAGCAGCGTACAGGGCAATCAGCCCCAGCATTTT. The chain employs TRBV9 and TRBJ1-5; no clear D. In germline, CDR1 is SGDLS, CDR2 YYNGEE. The CDR3 runs to 13 residues. The ends were cut back, 1 base at V and 2 bases at J, with 4 bases in the middle.

V and J are TRBV30 and TRBJ2-5; the D gene is possibly TRBD2 (5 bases). Trimming pared 2 bases from V and 2 bases from J, leaving 15 bases between. Germline loops: CDR1 GTSNPN, CDR2 SVGIG (reference sequence). CDR3 size: 15 residues. CDR3 sequence: CAWSRRAGPQETQYF. CDR3 DNA: TGTGCCTGGAGTCGTCGGGCGGGTCCTCAAGAGACCCAGTACTTC.